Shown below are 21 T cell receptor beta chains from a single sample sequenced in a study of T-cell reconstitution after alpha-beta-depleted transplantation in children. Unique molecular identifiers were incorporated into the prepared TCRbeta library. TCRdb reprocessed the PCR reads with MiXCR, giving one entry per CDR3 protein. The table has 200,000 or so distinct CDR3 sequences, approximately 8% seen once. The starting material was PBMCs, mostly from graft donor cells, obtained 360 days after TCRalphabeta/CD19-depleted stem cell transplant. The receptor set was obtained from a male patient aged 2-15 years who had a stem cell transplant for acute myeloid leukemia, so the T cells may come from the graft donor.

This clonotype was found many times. The CDR3 sequence is CAISDLTSGIGDTQYF. CDR3 DNA: TGTGCCATCAGTGACCTCACTAGCGGGATTGGGGATACGCAGTATTTT. J is TRBJ2-3 and V is TRBV10-3; 10 nucleotides align to TRBD2. Germline assignment: CDR1 ENHRY and CDR2 SYGVKD. V was clipped by 3 bases and J by 6 bases; unmatched bases: 9. The CDR3 has 16 amino acids.

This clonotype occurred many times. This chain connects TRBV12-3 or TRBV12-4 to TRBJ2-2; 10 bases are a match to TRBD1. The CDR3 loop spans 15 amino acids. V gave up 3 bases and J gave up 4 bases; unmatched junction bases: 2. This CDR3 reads CASSFWTGGTGELFF. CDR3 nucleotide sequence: TGTGCCAGCAGTTTTTGGACAGGGGGCACCGGGGAGCTGTTTTTT.

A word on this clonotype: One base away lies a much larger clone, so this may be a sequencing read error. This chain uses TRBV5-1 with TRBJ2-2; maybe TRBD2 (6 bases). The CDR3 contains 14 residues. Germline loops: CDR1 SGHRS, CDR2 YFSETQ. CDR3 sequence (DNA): TGCGCCAGCACCTTGGAGGGGCGAACCGGGGAGCTGTTTTTT. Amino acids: CASTLEGRTGELFF.

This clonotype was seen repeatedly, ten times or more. CDR3 sequence: CASSPGTGYGYTF. The CDR3 region has the DNA TGTGCCAGCAGTCCCGGGACAGGCTATGGCTACACCTTC. V usage is TRBV12-3 or TRBV12-4 and J usage is TRBJ1-2; 8 bases are a match to TRBD1. V lost 5 bases to trimming and J lost 4 bases; unmatched junction nucleotides: 3. CDR3 length: 13 amino acids.

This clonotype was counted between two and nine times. The CDR3 bases are TGCAGTGCTAGAGATCGGACAGCATCTAATGAAAAACTGTTTTTT. It codes for CSARDRTASNEKLFF. The rearrangement joins TRBV20-1 to TRBJ1-4; a weak D match, TRBD1 (6 bases). The germline V gene encodes CDR1 DFQATT and CDR2 SNEGSKA (reference sequence). The CDR3 runs 15 residues. The V and J ends lost 0 bases and 3 bases respectively, with 11 bases between them.

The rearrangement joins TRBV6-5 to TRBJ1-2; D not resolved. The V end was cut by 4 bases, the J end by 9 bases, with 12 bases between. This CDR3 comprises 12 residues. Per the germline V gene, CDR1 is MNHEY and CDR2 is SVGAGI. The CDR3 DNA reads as TGTGCCAGCAGTTCTGGACCCGTTAGCTACACCTTC. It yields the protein CASSSGPVSYTF.

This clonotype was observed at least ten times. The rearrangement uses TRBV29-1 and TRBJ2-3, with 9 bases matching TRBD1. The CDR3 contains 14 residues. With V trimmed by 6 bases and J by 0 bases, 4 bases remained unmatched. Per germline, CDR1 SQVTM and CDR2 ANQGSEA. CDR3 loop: CSVSGTGSTDTQYF. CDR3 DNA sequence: TGCAGCGTCTCCGGGACAGGGAGCACAGATACGCAGTATTTT.

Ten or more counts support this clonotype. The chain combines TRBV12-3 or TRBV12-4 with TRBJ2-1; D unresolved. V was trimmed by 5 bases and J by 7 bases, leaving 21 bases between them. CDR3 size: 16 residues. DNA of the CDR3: TGTGCCAGCAGTCCCCTAGGACGCCCAATAGGAAATGAGCAGTTCTTC. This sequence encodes CASSPLGRPIGNEQFF.

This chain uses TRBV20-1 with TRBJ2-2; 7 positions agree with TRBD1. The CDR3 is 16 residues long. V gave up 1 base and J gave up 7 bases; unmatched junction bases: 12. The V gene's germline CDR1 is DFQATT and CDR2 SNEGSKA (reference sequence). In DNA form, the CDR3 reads TGCAGTGCTAGAGGGCCCTATGGGCAGGGGGACGGGGAGCTGTTTTTT. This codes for CSARGPYGQGDGELFF.

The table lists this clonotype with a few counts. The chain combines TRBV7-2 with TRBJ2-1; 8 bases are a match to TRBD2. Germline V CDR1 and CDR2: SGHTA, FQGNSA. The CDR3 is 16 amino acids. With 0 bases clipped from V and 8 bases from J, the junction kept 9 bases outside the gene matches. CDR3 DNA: TGTGCCAGCAGCTTAGCGCCCAGCGGGAGCGCCCATGAGCAGTTCTTC. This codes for CASSLAPSGSAHEQFF.

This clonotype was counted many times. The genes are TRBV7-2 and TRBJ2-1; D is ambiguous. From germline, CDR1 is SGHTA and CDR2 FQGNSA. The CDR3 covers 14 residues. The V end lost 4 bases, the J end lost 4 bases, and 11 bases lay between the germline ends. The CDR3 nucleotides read TGTGCCAGCAGCTCGCAGATTTTATACAATGAGCAGTTCTTC. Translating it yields CASSSQILYNEQFF.

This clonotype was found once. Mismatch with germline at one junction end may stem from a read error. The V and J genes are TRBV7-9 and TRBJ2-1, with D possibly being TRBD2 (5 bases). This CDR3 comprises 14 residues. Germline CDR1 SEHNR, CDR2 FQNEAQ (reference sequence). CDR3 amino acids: CPSTAISVDHEQFF. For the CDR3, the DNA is TGTCCCAGCACCGCTATTAGCGTGGATCATGAGCAGTTCTTC.

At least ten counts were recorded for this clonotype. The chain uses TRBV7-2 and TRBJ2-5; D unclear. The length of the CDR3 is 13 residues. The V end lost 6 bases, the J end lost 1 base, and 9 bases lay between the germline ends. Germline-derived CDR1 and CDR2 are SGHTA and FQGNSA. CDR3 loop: CASSRLLQETQYF. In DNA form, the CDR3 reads TGTGCCAGCAGTCGACTCCTCCAAGAGACCCAGTACTTC.

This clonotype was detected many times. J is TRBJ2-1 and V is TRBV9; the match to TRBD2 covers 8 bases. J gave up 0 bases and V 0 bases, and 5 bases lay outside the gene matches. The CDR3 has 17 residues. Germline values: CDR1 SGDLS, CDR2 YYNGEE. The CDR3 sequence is CASSVGTSWSSYNEQFF. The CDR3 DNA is TGTGCCAGCAGCGTAGGGACTAGCTGGAGCTCCTACAATGAGCAGTTCTTC.

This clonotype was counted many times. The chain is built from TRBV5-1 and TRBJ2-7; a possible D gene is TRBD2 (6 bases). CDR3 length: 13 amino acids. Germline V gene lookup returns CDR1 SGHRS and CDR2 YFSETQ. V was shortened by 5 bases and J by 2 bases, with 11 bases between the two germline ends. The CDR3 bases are TGCGCCAGCAGTTGGAGGGAAACCTACGAGCAGTACTTC. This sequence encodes CASSWRETYEQYF.

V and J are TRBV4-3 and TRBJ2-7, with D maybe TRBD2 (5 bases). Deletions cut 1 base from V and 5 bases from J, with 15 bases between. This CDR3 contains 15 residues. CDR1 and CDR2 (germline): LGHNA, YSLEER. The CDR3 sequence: CASSQVSGSEHEQYF. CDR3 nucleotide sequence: TGCGCCAGCAGCCAAGTCAGTGGGAGTGAACACGAGCAGTACTTC.

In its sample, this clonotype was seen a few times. The CDR3 protein is CASSVVAGGEQFF. CDR3 DNA sequence: TGTGCCAGCAGCGTAGTGGCGGGGGGTGAGCAGTTCTTC. This chain joins TRBV9 and TRBJ2-1, with TRBD2 matching over 8 bases. CDR3 length: 13 amino acids. Germline CDR1 and CDR2: SGDLS and YYNGEE. V lost 0 bases and J lost 9; bases outside the gene matches: 2.

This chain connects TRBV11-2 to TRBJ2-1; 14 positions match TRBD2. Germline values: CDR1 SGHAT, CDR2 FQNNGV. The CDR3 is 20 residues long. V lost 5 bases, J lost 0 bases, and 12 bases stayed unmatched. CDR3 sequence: CASSRTPGLAGAHSYNEQFF. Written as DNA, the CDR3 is TGTGCCAGCAGCCGCACCCCGGGACTAGCGGGAGCACACTCCTACAATGAGCAGTTCTTC.

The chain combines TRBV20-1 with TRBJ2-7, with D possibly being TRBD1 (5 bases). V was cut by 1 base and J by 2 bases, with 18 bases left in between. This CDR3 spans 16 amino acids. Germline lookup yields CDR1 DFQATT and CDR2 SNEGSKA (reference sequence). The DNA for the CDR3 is TGCAGTGCTAGAGCCTATTTTGGCAGGGCCACCTACGAGCAGTACTTC. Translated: CSARAYFGRATYEQYF.

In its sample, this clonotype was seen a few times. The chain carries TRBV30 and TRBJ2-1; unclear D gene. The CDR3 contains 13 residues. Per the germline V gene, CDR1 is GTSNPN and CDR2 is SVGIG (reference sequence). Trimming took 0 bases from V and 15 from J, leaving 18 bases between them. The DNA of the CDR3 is TGTGCCTGGAGTGTCTGGGTAAATGAGCCGGGGTTCTTC. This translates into CAWSVWVNEPGFF.

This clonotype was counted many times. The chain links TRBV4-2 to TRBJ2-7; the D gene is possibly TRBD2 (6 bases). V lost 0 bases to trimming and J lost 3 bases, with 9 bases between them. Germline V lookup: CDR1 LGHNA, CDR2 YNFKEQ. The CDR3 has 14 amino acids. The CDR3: CASSQEAEGYEQYF. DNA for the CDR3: TGTGCCAGCAGCCAAGAGGCGGAGGGCTACGAGCAGTACTTC.